The 5 T cell receptor beta chains in this list originate from one sample, sequenced in a study of T cells in narcolepsy. Sequencing used immunoSEQ multiplex PCR; TCRdb keeps in-frame clones, though not all of them. The data contain around 42,000 clones, around 88% of them singletons. The sample taken for sequencing was CD45RA- memory CD4+ T cells from PBMCs. The origin of the receptors is a human donor with narcolepsy.

CDR3 DNA sequence: TGTGCCAGCAGTGAATATCGGAGCGGGAGGTCTGCAGAGCAGTACTTC. Its protein product is CASSEYRSGRSAEQYF. The chain employs TRBV25-1 and TRBJ2-7; TRBD2 matches 9 bases. V lost 0 bases and J lost 7; bases outside the gene matches: 10. The CDR3 is made up of 16 amino acids. Germline values: CDR1 MGHDK, CDR2 SYGVNS.

This chain uses TRBV6-4 with TRBJ2-3; 7 bases agree with TRBD2. CDR1 is MRHNA, CDR2 SNTAGT, per germline. J lost 2 bases, V lost 6 bases, and 5 bases had no gene match. This CDR3 has 14 residues. The DNA of the CDR3 is TGTGCCAGCAGGGCTAGCGGATACACAGATACGCAGTATTTT. This encodes CASRASGYTDTQYF.

The genes are TRBV5-8 and TRBJ2-5; D is possibly TRBD1 or TRBD2 (6 bases each). The V gene's germline CDR1 is SGHTS and CDR2 YDEGEE. The length of the CDR3 is 16 residues. Deletions cut 3 bases from V and 2 bases from J, with 17 bases between. The CDR3 coding sequence is TGTGCCAGCAGCTGGGGGCGGGGTACCACGCAAGAGACCCAGTACTTC. Its protein is CASSWGRGTTQETQYF.

This chain connects TRBV19 to TRBJ2-2; a possible D gene is TRBD1 (5 bases). Trimming pared 3 bases from V and 3 bases from J, leaving 11 bases between. The CDR3 extends over 15 amino acids. Per the germline V gene, CDR1 is LNHDA and CDR2 is SQIVND (reference sequence). The CDR3, as DNA: TGTGCCAGTAGTATGGGCAGGACATACACCGGGGAGCTGTTTTTT. Translating gives CASSMGRTYTGELFF.

The chain carries TRBV10-3 and TRBJ2-1; D possibly corresponds to TRBD1 (6 bases). Germline V gene sequence: CDR1 ENHRY, CDR2 SYGVKD. This CDR3 region has 17 residues. The germline V and J ends were trimmed by 7 bases and 1 base, with 20 bases remaining between them. The CDR3 nucleotides are TGTGCCATCAAGGCGCGACCGGGACACGAATCCTACAATGAGCAGTTCTTC. This translates into CAIKARPGHESYNEQFF.